Given below is one T cell receptor (beta chain) in context. The antigen remains unidentified. As to time point: week 11, during vaccination. Doses comprised 300 ug of mutant IDH1 20-mer peptide each, plus topical imiquimod. Astrocytomas found in donors were new, WHO grade 3 or 4, IDH1-mutant and ATRX-lost. This sample stems from a study of a mutant IDH1 vaccine in newly diagnosed glioma. Study context: Patients' prior therapy spanned radiotherapy, temozolomide, or both; most underwent both.

This CDR3 has 13 residues. V was trimmed by 3 bases and J by 3 bases, leaving 9 bases between them. Germline-derived CDR1 and CDR2 are SGHRS and YFSETQ. Sequenced by immunoSEQ multiplex PCR; TCRdb stores in-frame clones only, minus some. The sample carries fewer than 150,000 clones, roughly 88% recorded once. The receptor was derived from a woman aged 50 to 60 with glioma. The chain links TRBV5-1 to TRBJ1-1, with D tentatively TRBD1 (5 bases). This specimen was PBMCs, taken from a glioma patient whose treatment included an IDH1 peptide vaccine. In DNA form, the CDR3 reads TGCGCCAGCAGCTGGAGGGGAGACACTGAAGCTTTCTTT. Translating gives CASSWRGDTEAFF.